This T cell receptor beta chain was observed in a study of neoadjuvant anti-PD-1 for oral cavity cancer (dated by TCRdb to about 2021). Looking at the study overall: Patients mostly received three to four biweekly doses of nivolumab at 3 mg/kg before curative-intent surgical resection. For patients who did not progress, a fourth nivolumab dose was given around day 43, followed by definitive surgical resection on days 50-56. Responders were defined as patients with complete response, partial response or stable disease by RECIST 1.1; non-responders were defined as patients with progression. There were 12 patients in the parent correlative cohort, and the response rate was less than 40%. Study-wide conclusions, independent of this receptor: Larger post-treatment sizes of preexisting intratumoral clones correlated with greater tumor shrinkage, suggesting expansion of preexisting clones contributed to response. A higher pretreatment blood Treg/Th17 ratio correlated with both higher pretreatment blood TCRbeta clonality and lower post-treatment tumor TCRbeta clonality. Only a few patients per response group were included in the TCR analyses, and larger cohorts for validation were called for by the authors.

Tumor libraries used mostly 4.5 to 6 ug of input genomic DNA for survey sequencing, with two replicates per sample. The immunoSEQ hsTCRbeta kit was used to prepare TCRbeta libraries, following the manufacturer's instructions. An Illumina NovaSeq 6000 S4 flow cell was used to sequence the final libraries, which had first been combined to 3 nM. In the original analysis: The immunoSEQ Analyzer handled quality control and preprocessing of the raw data. The analysis was restricted to productive rearrangements, with each unique CDR3 amino acid sequence defining a clonotype. Using the R package tcR, the researchers computed the Gini-Simpson index as their estimate of repertoire clonality. Gini indices were compared with Student's t test, and associations with tumor size change were assessed by Pearson correlation. This is the immuneACCESS table as TCRdb keeps it, with only in-frame sequences that have V and J called. A part of the clones is gone; compared with another copy, unresolved V genes explain less than half, and the rest is unexplained. D and trimming were read from the DNA, whereas the V and J calls and clone size are those reported in that table. This sample has under 15,000 clones in its table, and about 67% of those were observed once. 6.8% of the sample is held by the ten biggest clonotypes.

Turning to this clone: There is no known antigen for this receptor. Qualities for individual bases were not recorded, and no much larger clone is one base off.

This specimen's time point label, interpreted: before neoadjuvant nivolumab. Patients were newly diagnosed with stage II-IVA oral cavity squamous cell carcinoma and had received no prior systemic or radiation treatment. The cohort consisted of patients with HPV-negative, locally advanced oral cavity squamous cell carcinoma. Samples came from a longitudinal correlative study of a single-arm phase II trial of neoadjuvant nivolumab in oral cavity squamous cell carcinoma. Genomic DNA-based TCRbeta sequencing was performed on subject-matched pre- and post-treatment PBMCs and tumors from three responders and three non-responders. For tumor tissue, genomic DNA extraction relied on the Maxwell RSC DNA from Tissue kit. Trimming takes 1 base off V and 3 bases off J; junction bases not matched to a gene: 2. The CDR3 starts with the cysteine, ends with the phenylalanine, and has 14 residues. Only CDR3 DNA remains: 42 bases, in frame from the first base. CDR1 and CDR2 (SGHAT, FQNNGV) derive from the germline V gene.

The clonotype originates from a person between 40 and 85 years old with oral cavity squamous cell carcinoma. The donor label of this sample is uncertain. The chain links TRBV11-2 with TRBJ1-2, with 7 central nucleotides matching TRBD1. Source: tumor tissue, taken before nivolumab (anti-PD-1) treatment. In nucleotide form, the sequence is TGTGCCAGCAGCTTAGGACAGGGTGACTATGGCTACACCTTC. Translation gives CASSLGQGDYGYTF.